The 11 T cell receptor beta chains presented below share a single source sample, sequenced in a study of CD8+ T cells in alopecia areata. Specified treatment: oral pan-JAK inhibitor, 5-10 mg twice daily. Reverse transcribed after extraction, RNA yielded cDNA as the sequencing template. Data came from immunoSEQ multiplex PCR; TCRdb stores just in-frame clones and leaves some out. The profile shows roughly 200,000 clones, 50% to 60% of them singletons. Material: CD4+ T cells sorted from blood, obtained at week 4, from a patient treated with tofacitinib. These receptors originate from a human donor with alopecia areata.

This clone was counted a few times. The chain couples TRBV28 to TRBJ2-7; 8 bases align to TRBD1. CDR3 length: 13 amino acids. With 1 base clipped from V and 9 bases from J, the junction kept 5 bases outside the gene matches. Germline V lookup: CDR1 MDHEN, CDR2 SYDVKM. In nucleotides, the CDR3 is TGTGCCAGCAGTTTATCCCGGACAGGGACGCAGTACTTC. This translates into CASSLSRTGTQYF.

The CDR3: CASSRGLAGTYEQYF. The CDR3 DNA follows: TGTGCCAGCAGCAGAGGACTAGCGGGGACCTACGAGCAGTACTTC. The chain couples TRBV6-5 to TRBJ2-7, with TRBD2 matching 12 bases. CDR1 and CDR2 (germline): MNHEY, SVGAGI. The CDR3 covers 15 residues. V lost 6 bases, J lost 2 bases, and 5 bases stayed unmatched.

V is TRBV6-1 and J is TRBJ2-5; 8 positions match TRBD2. The CDR3 covers 15 residues. The germline CDR1 and CDR2 sequences are MNHNS and SASEGT. V shed 4 bases, J shed 5 bases, and the junction held 9 bases outside the gene matches. The CDR3 DNA reads as TGTGCCAGCAGTGGCCCGGGACTAGGCCGGGAGACCCAGTACTTC. Its translation: CASSGPGLGRETQYF.

The V and J genes are TRBV27 and TRBJ2-5, with 9 bases matching TRBD1. Trimming at V came to 5 bases and at J to 0 bases, leaving 4 bases not matched to a gene. The CDR3 loop spans 15 amino acids. CDR1 and CDR2 from the germline V gene are MNHEY and SMNVEV (reference sequence). For the CDR3, the DNA is TGTGCCAGCAGTGGGCGGACAGGGGACCAAGAGACCCAGTACTTC. It codes for CASSGRTGDQETQYF.

This clone was picked up a small number of times. The chain has TRBV27 and TRBJ2-7; tentatively, D is TRBD1 or TRBD2 (5 bases each). CDR3 size: 18 residues. The V end lost 5 bases, the J end lost 3 bases, and 26 bases lay between the germline ends. Germline V gene data show CDR1 as MNHEY and CDR2 as SMNVEV (reference sequence). The CDR3, as DNA: TGTGCCAGCAGTCCCAGGCGAGTAGGGGTTCCGGGGCGCTACGAGCAGTACTTC. Its protein is CASSPRRVGVPGRYEQYF.

This clone was counted a few times. The chain has TRBV5-6 and TRBJ1-4, with 8 bases that match TRBD1. Looked up from germline, CDR1 is SGHDT and CDR2 is YYEEEE. The CDR3 contains 15 residues. Trimming at V came to 5 bases and at J to 1 base, leaving 4 bases not matched to a gene. CDR3 protein: CASRNTGGTNEKLFF. In nucleotides, the CDR3 is TGTGCCAGCAGGAATACAGGGGGAACTAATGAAAAACTGTTTTTT.

The chain has TRBV25-1 and TRBJ2-1; D ambiguous. The CDR3 loop spans 11 amino acids. Germline CDR1 reads MGHDK; CDR2 reads SYGVNS. Deletions cut 8 bases from V and 4 bases from J, with 6 bases between. The CDR3 region is CASLLYNEQFF. CDR3 nucleotide sequence: TGTGCCAGCCTCTTGTACAATGAGCAGTTCTTC. The variable domain in full, with the rest retrieved from reference TRBV25-1 and TRBJ2-1, is EADIYQTPRYLVIGTGKKITLECSQTMGHDKMYWYQQDPGMELHLIHYSYGVNSTEKGDLSSESTVSRIRTEHFPLTLESARPSHTSQYLCASLLYNEQFFGPGTRLTVL.

The chain has TRBV5-1 and TRBJ1-6, with 9 bases that match TRBD1. V lost 0 bases, J lost 7 bases, and 2 bases stayed unmatched. Germline CDR1 is SGHRS and CDR2 is YFSETQ. This CDR3 is 15 amino acids long. CDR3 in DNA: TGCGCCAGCAGCTTGGGGACAGGGGCCAATTCACCCCTCCACTTT. Amino acid sequence: CASSLGTGANSPLHF.

This clone was detected a few times. The rearrangement joins TRBV2 to TRBJ2-1; D may be TRBD1 (6 bases). Trimming removed 6 bases at V and 5 bases at J, with 14 bases between. This CDR3 is 14 amino acids long. The germline V gene encodes CDR1 SNHLY and CDR2 FYNNEI. This CDR3 reads CASSRGRGNNEQFF. CDR3 coding DNA: TGTGCCAGCAGCCGTGGAAGGGGGAACAATGAGCAGTTCTTC.

The V and J genes are TRBV5-4 and TRBJ1-1; 10 bases map to TRBD1. Trimming took 4 bases from V and 0 from J; bases not matched to a gene: 6. CDR3 length: 16 residues. Germline loops: CDR1 SGHNT, CDR2 YYREEE (reference sequence). The CDR3 is CASSPGTGALNTEAFF. CDR3 DNA: TGTGCCAGCAGCCCAGGGACAGGGGCTTTGAACACTGAAGCTTTCTTT.

In this sample, this clone turned up a few times. The chain uses TRBV29-1 and TRBJ1-1, with D hard to call. The germline V and J ends were trimmed by 6 bases and 3 bases, with 14 bases remaining between them. Germline V gene sequence: CDR1 SQVTM, CDR2 ANQGSEA. This CDR3 has 13 amino acids. Here the CDR3 DNA reads TGCAGCGTCCCTTGGTCGGGCGACACTGAAGCTTTCTTT. As protein: CSVPWSGDTEAFF.